The subject of this entry is one TCR beta chain. Its antigen remains unidentified. Researchers ran the PCR with 60 Vbeta and 13 Jbeta primers. Some clones are missing from TCRdb's copy, which holds only in-frame ones; the method was immunoSEQ multiplex PCR. Among about 43,000 clones listed, around 62% were seen once. CDR1 is SGHTA, CDR2 FQGNSA, per germline. After removal of 5 bases from V and 4 bases from J, the junction contained 4 bases not matched to a gene. The CDR3 covers 14 residues. No CMV serostatus entry exists for this donor. This sample is drawn from a study of cytomegalovirus exposure and HLA in healthy donors. General study points: It was only CMV serostatus that was available as immune exposure information. Indistinguishability led to the exclusion of some V segments, TRBV6-2 and TRBV6-3 included.

This rearrangement joins TRBV7-2 to TRBJ1-2, with TRBD1 matching 10 bases. The sequence was collected from a human donor in good health. Sequences were obtained from PBMCs. The CDR3 reads CASSGRTGGYGYTF. The DNA of the CDR3 is TGTGCCAGCAGCGGCCGGACAGGGGGCTATGGCTACACCTTC.